These 10 T cell receptor beta chains came from one sample sequenced in a study of T-cell reconstitution after alpha-beta-depleted transplantation in children. Unique molecular identifiers were incorporated when the TCRbeta library was constructed. TCRdb ran MiXCR on the PCR reads and lists one entry per CDR3 protein. This table has about 500,000 distinct CDR3 sequences, approximately 30% appearing once. Source: PBMCs from the stem cell graft donor, taken from the stem cell graft. Receptors were obtained from a human donor who donated a stem cell graft to a child with aplastic anemia.

J is TRBJ2-4 and V is TRBV20-1; 9 bases are a match to TRBD2. Germline trimming cut 3 bases from V and 0 bases from J; bases unmatched to any gene: 6. The V gene's germline CDR1 is DFQATT and CDR2 SNEGSKA (reference sequence). There are 16 residues in the CDR3. CDR3 in amino acids: CSASPRGGLAKNIQYF. The CDR3 DNA follows: TGCAGTGCTAGTCCGCGGGGGGGGCTAGCCAAAAACATTCAGTACTTC.

At least ten counts were recorded for this clonotype. V gene TRBV7-6 combines with J gene TRBJ1-1; D unclear. Germline V gene lookup returns CDR1 SGHVS and CDR2 FNYEAQ. Trimming took 1 base from V and 1 from J, leaving 4 bases between them. The CDR3 runs 13 residues. The CDR3 protein is CASSLEQNTEAFF. The CDR3 DNA follows: TGTGCCAGCAGCTTAGAACAGAACACTGAAGCTTTCTTT.

This chain joins TRBV27 and TRBJ2-1; D may be TRBD1 or TRBD2 (5 bases each). The germline V and J ends were trimmed by 7 bases and 6 bases, with 13 bases remaining between them. The CDR3 contains 13 residues. CDR1 MNHEY and CDR2 SMNVEV come from the germline V gene (reference sequence). CDR3 amino acids: CASTNFGANEQFF. In DNA, the CDR3 is TGTGCCAGCACAAATTTCGGGGCCAATGAGCAGTTCTTC.

The V and J genes are TRBV9 and TRBJ2-2; 12 bases fit TRBD1. The germline gives CDR1 SGDLS, CDR2 YYNGEE. This CDR3 has 17 residues. J was trimmed by 6 bases and V by 2 bases; bases with no gene match: 8. The CDR3 reads CASSVGQGALRSGELFF. Written as DNA, the CDR3 is TGTGCCAGCAGCGTGGGACAGGGGGCGCTGAGGTCCGGGGAGCTGTTTTTT.

The chain combines TRBV5-4 with TRBJ2-7; unclear D gene. The germline CDR1 and CDR2 sequences are SGHNT and YYREEE (reference sequence). CDR3 size: 13 residues. Deletions cut 4 bases from V and 4 bases from J, with 12 bases between. As DNA, the CDR3 is TGTGCCAGCAGCCGATCAGCACCGTACGAGCAGTACGTC. Encoded protein: CASSRSAPYEQYV.

This clonotype came up a few times. CDR3 bases: TGCAGTGCTAGTAGCGTCATAAGGACCGGGGAGCTGTTTTTT. The encoded protein is CSASSVIRTGELFF. The chain is built from TRBV20-1 and TRBJ2-2, with D maybe TRBD2 (5 bases). Germline values: CDR1 DFQATT, CDR2 SNEGSKA (reference sequence). V was pared by 3 bases and J by 5 bases, with 13 bases between. The CDR3 loop spans 14 amino acids.

The V gene is TRBV29-1, the J gene TRBJ2-2, with D uncertain. The V gene's germline CDR1 is SQVTM and CDR2 ANQGSEA. The CDR3 runs 12 residues. Deletions cut 5 bases from V and 3 bases from J, with 7 bases between. CDR3 sequence reads: CSVLPDTGELFF. The DNA of the CDR3 is TGCAGCGTTCTTCCGGACACCGGGGAGCTGTTTTTT.

This clonotype showed up just a few times. This chain connects TRBV7-2 to TRBJ2-5; 8 positions match TRBD1. Germline values: CDR1 SGHTA, CDR2 FQGNSA. CDR3 length: 16 amino acids. V was pared by 6 bases and J by 3 bases, with 12 bases of the junction left unmatched. The CDR3: CASRPLGTGSKETQYF. The CDR3, as DNA: TGTGCCAGCAGACCATTAGGGACAGGCTCTAAAGAGACCCAGTACTTC.

The chain has TRBV24-1 and TRBJ2-2; D is undetermined. Germline V gives CDR1 KGHDR, CDR2 SFDVKD. With 7 bases removed from V and 4 bases from J, the gap between germline ends came to 9 bases. The CDR3 spans 13 residues. CDR3 nucleotides: TGTGCCACCAGGGGTATTCGCACCGGGGAGCTGTTTTTT. It is translated as CATRGIRTGELFF.

In its sample, this clonotype was seen a few times. The gene calls are TRBV7-2 and TRBJ1-5; D remains unclear. Trimming left V 2 bases short and J 5 bases short, with 7 bases between. This CDR3 is 13 amino acids long. Germline CDR1 reads SGHTA; CDR2 reads FQGNSA. CDR3 in amino acids: CASSLRVDQPQHF. In DNA, the CDR3 is TGTGCCAGCAGCTTAAGGGTCGATCAGCCCCAGCATTTT.